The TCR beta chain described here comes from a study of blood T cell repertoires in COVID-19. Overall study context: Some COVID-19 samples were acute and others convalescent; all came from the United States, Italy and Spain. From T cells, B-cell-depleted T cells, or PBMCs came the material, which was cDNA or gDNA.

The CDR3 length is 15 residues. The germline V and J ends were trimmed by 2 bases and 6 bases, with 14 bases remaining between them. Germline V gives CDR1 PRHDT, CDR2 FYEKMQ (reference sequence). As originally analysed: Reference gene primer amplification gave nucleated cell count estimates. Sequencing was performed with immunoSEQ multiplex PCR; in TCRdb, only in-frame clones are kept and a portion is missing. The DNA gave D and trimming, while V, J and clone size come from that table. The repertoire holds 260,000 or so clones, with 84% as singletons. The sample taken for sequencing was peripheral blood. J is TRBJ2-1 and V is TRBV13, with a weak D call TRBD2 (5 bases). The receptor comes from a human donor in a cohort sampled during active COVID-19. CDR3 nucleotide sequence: TGTGCCAGCAGCTTATGGGAGAAGAAGTTCAATGAGCAGTTCTTC. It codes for CASSLWEKKFNEQFF.